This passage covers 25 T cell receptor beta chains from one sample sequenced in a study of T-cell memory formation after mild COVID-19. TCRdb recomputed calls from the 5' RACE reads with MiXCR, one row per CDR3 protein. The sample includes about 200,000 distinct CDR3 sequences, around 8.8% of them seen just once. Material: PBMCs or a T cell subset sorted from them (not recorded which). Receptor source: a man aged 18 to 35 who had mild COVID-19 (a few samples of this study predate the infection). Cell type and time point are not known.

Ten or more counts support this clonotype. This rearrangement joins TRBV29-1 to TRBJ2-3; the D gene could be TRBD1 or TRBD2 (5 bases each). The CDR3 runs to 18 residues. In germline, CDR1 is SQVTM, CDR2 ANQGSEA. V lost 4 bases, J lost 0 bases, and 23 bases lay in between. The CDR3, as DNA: TGCAGCGTTGCTCGGGGCGGTTTATCCTCAACTAGCACAGATACGCAGTATTTT. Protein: CSVARGGLSSTSTDTQYF.

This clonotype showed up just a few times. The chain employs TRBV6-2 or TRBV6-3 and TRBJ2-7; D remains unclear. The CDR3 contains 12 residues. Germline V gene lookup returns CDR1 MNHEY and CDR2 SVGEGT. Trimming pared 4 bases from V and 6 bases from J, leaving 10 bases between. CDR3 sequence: CASSFGVSEQYV. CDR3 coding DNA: TGTGCCAGCAGTTTTGGGGTCTCCGAGCAGTACGTC.

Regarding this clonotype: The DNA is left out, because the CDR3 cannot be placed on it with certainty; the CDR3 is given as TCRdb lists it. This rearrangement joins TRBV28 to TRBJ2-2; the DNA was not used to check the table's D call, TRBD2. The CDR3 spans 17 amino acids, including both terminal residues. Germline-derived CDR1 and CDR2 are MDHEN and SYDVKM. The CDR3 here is CASSFGLSMGTGELFFF.

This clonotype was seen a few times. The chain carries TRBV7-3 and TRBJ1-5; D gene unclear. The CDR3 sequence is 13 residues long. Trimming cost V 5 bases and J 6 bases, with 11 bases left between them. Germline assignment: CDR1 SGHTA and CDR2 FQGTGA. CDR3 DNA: TGTGCCAGCAGCCCAAGGGCTGGTCAGCCCCAGCATTTT. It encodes CASSPRAGQPQHF.

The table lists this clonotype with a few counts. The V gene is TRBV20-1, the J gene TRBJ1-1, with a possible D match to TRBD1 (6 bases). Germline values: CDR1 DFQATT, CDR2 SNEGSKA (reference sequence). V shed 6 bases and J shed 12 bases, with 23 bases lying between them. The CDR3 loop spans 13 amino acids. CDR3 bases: TGCAGTGCGCTAGGTAGGGGGGCGAGAGAATCTTTCTTT. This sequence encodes CSALGRGARESFF.

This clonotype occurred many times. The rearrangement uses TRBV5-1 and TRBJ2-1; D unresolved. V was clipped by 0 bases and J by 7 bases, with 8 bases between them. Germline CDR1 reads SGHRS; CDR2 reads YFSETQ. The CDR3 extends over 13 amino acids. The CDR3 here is CASSLGWQNEQFF. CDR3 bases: TGCGCCAGCAGCTTGGGGTGGCAGAATGAGCAGTTCTTC.

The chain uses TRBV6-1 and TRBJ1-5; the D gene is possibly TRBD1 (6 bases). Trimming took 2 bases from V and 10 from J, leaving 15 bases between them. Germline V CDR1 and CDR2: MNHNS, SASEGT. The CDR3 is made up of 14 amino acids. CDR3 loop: CASSEMDRQSPQHF. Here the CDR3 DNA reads TGTGCCAGCAGTGAAATGGACAGACAATCTCCCCAGCATTTT.

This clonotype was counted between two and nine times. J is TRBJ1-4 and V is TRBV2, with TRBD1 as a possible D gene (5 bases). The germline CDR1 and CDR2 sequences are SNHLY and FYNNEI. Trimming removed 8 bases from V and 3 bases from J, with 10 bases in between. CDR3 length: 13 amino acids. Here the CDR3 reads CASYRSPNEKLFF. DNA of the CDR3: TGTGCCAGCTACAGGTCCCCTAATGAAAAACTGTTTTTT.

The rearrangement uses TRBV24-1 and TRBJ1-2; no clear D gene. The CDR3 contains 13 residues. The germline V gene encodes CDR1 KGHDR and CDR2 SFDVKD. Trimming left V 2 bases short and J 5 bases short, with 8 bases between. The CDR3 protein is CATSDSDIYGYTF. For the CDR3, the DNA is TGTGCCACCAGTGATTCTGACATATATGGCTACACCTTC.

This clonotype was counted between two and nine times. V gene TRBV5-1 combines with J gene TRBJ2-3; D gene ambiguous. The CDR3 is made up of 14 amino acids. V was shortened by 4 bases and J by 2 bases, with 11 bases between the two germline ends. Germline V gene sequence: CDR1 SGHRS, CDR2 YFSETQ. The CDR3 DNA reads TGCGCCAGCAGCCGAGGTGGATACACAGATACGCAGTATTTT. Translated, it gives CASSRGGYTDTQYF. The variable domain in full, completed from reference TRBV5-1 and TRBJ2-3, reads KAGVTQTPRYLIKTRGQQVTLSCSPISGHRSVSWYQQTPGQGLQFLFEYFSETQRNKGNFPGRFSGRQFSNSRSEMNVSTLELGDSALYLCASSRGGYTDTQYFGPGTRLTVL.

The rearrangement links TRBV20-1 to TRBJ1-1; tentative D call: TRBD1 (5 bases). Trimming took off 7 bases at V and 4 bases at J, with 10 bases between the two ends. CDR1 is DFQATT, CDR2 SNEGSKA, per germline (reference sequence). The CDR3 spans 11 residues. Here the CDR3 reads CSGRQRTEAFF. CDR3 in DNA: TGCAGTGGCCGACAGCGCACTGAAGCTTTCTTT.

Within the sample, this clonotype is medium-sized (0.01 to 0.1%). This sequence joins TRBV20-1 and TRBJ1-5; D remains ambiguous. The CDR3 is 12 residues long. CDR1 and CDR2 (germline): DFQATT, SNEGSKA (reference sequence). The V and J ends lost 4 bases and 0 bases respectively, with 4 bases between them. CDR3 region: CSATPSNQPQHF. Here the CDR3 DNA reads TGCAGTGCTACCCCTAGCAATCAGCCCCAGCATTTT.

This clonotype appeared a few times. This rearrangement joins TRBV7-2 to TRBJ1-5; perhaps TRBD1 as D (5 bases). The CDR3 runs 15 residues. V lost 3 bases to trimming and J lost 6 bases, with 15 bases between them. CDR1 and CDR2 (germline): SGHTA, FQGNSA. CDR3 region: CASSFQAERGQPQHF. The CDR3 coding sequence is TGTGCCAGCAGCTTTCAGGCGGAAAGGGGTCAGCCCCAGCATTTT.

The CDR3 DNA sequence: TGTGCTAGCCGGGACCCAGGGGGAGATACGCAGTATTTT. Protein: CASRDPGGDTQYF. V and J are TRBV12-5 and TRBJ2-3; 7 nucleotides align to TRBD1. The CDR3 spans 13 residues. Germline assignment: CDR1 LGHNT and CDR2 FRNRAP. J gave up 5 bases and V 9 bases, and 8 bases lay outside the gene matches.

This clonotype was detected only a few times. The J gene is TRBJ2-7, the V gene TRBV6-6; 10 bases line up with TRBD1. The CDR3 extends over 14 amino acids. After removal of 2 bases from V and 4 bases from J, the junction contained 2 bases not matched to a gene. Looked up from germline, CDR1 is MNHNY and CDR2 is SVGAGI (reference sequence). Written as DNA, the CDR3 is TGTGCCAGCAGTTACGCGGACAGGGGGTACGAGCAGTACTTC. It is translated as CASSYADRGYEQYF.

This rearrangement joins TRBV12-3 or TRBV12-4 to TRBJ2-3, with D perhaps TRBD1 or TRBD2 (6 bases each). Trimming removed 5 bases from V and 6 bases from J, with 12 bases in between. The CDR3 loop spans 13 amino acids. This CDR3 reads CASSQTGGDTQYF. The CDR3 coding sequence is TGTGCCAGCAGTCAGACAGGAGGGGATACGCAGTATTTT.

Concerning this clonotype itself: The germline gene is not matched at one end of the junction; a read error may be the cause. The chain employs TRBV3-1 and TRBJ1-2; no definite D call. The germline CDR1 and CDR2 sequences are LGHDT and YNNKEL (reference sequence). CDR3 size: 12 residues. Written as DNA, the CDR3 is TGTGCCAGCAGCCAAGATCAGCAGCGACCGCTCTTC. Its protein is CASSQDQQRPLF.

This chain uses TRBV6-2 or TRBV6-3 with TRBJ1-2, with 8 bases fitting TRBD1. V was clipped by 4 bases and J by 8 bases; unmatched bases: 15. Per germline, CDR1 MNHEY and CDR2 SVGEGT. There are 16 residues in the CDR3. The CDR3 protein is CASSSNPGDRYGGYTF. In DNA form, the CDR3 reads TGTGCCAGCAGTTCCAACCCTGGGGACAGGTACGGCGGCTACACCTTC.

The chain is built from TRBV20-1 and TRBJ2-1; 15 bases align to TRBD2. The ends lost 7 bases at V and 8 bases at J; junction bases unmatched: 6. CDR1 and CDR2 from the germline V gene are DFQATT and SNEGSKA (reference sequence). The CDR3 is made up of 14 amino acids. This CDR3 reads CSEGTSGGYDEQFF. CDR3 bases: TGCAGTGAGGGGACTAGCGGGGGGTACGATGAGCAGTTCTTC.

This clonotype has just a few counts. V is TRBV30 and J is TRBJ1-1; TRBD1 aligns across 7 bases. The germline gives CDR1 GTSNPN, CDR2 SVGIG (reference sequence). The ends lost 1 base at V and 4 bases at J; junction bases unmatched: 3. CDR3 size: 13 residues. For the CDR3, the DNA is TGTGCCTGGAGTGGGCAGGGGGGCACTGAAGCTTTCTTT. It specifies CAWSGQGGTEAFF.

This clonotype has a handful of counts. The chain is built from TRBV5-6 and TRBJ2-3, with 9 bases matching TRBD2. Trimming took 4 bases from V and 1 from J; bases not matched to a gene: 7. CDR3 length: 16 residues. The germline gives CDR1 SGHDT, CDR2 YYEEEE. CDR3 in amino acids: CASSLTSGAGTDTQYF. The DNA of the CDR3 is TGTGCCAGCAGCCTGACTAGCGGAGCGGGCACAGATACGCAGTATTTT.

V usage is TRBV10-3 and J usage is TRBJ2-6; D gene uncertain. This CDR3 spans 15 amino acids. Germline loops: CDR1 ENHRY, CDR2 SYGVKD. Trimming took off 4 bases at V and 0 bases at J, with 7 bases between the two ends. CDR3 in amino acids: CAISGQLSGANVLTF. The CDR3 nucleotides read TGTGCCATCAGTGGGCAGCTCTCTGGGGCCAACGTCCTGACTTTC.

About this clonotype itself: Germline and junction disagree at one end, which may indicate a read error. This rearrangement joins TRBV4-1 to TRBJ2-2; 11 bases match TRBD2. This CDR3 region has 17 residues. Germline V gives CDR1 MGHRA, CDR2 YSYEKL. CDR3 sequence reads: CASRQPLAGGRTGELFF. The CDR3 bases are TGCGCCAGCCGCCAACCCCTAGCGGGGGGACGCACCGGGGAGCTGTTTTTT.

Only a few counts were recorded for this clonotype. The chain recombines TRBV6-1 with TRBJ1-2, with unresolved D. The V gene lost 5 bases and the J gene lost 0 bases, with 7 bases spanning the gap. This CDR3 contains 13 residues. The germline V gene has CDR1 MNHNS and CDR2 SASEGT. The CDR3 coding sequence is TGTGCCAGCAGTTTCCAGGCTAACTATGGCTACACCTTC. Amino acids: CASSFQANYGYTF.

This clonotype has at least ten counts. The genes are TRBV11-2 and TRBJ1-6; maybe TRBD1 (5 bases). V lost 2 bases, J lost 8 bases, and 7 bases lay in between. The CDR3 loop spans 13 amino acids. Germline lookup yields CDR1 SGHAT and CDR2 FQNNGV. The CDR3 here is CASSLSGDSPLHF. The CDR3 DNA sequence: TGTGCCAGCAGCTTATCGGGGGATTCACCCCTCCACTTT.